The clone carrying this T cell receptor (beta chain) appeared once. Clones were read by immunoSEQ multiplex PCR, and TCRdb kept only the in-frame ones, dropping some. This sample has about 120,000 clones, with over 60% found just once. These data originate in a study of blood T cell repertoires in COVID-19. Across the study: Some COVID-19 samples were acute and others convalescent; all came from the United States, Italy and Spain. PBMCs, B-cell-depleted T cells, or T cells were the source of the cDNA or gDNA that made up the material.

This receptor was taken from a human donor in a cohort sampled during active COVID-19. Sequencing was carried out using peripheral blood.

The CDR3: CASRSRGTYEQYF. For the CDR3, the DNA is TGTGCCAGCAGATCACGAGGTACCTACGAGCAGTACTTC. V usage is TRBV7-8 and J usage is TRBJ2-7; D is unclear. The CDR3 is made up of 13 amino acids. Deletions cut 6 bases from V and 2 bases from J, with 11 bases between. Germline V gene data show CDR1 as SGHVS and CDR2 as FQNEAQ. Variable domain in full (rest from reference TRBV7-8 and TRBJ2-7): GAGVSQSPRYKVAKRGQDVALRCDPISGHVSLFWYQQALGQGPEFLTYFQNEAQLDKSGLPSDRFFAERPEGSVSTLKIQRTQQEDSAVYLCASRSRGTYEQYFGPGTRLTVT.